The 24 T cell receptor beta chains reported below all come from one sample, sequenced in a study of control samples from healthy donors and cancer patients. TCRdb's table, derived via immunoSEQ multiplex PCR, lists solely in-frame clones and lacks some. The sample holds about 120,000 clones, approximately 91% seen once. Sequencing was carried out using blood. All receptors derive from a young woman in good health.

The V gene is TRBV28, the J gene TRBJ1-1, with a weak D call TRBD1 (5 bases). V dropped 4 bases and J dropped 1 base, with 16 bases sitting between them. CDR3 length equals 16 residues. Germline V gene lookup returns CDR1 MDHEN and CDR2 SYDVKM. The CDR3 here is CASSSGGYRPNTEAFF. CDR3 DNA: TGTGCCAGCAGTTCGGGCGGGTACAGGCCGAACACTGAAGCTTTCTTT.

CDR3 sequence (DNA): TGTGCCAGCTCACCTCCCGGGACAGCCTACGGGGAGTACTTC. Translated, it gives CASSPPGTAYGEYF. V usage is TRBV18 and J usage is TRBJ2-7; 7 nucleotides align to TRBD1. Germline lookup yields CDR1 KGHSH and CDR2 LQKENI. The CDR3 is 14 residues long. V trimming: 3 bases; J trimming: 11 bases; junction bases outside the gene matches: 13.

V is TRBV7-2 and J is TRBJ2-7; weak D call: TRBD2 (6 bases). Germline CDR1 is SGHTA and CDR2 is FQGNSA. Between the trimmed V and J ends, which lost 0 bases and 4 bases, there was a span of 16 bases. This CDR3 has 16 residues. CDR3 sequence (DNA): TGTGCCAGCAGCTTAGCGGGAGGCCTCACCGGGTACGAGCAGTACTTC. Its protein is CASSLAGGLTGYEQYF.

The sample holds one count of this clone. This chain connects TRBV7-3 to TRBJ2-1; D is uncertain. The CDR3 totals 17 residues. Trimming pared 5 bases from V and 0 bases from J, leaving 17 bases between. Per the germline V gene, CDR1 is SGHTA and CDR2 is FQGTGA. The CDR3 protein is CASSIKPAFSSYNEQFF. DNA of the CDR3: TGTGCCAGCAGCATAAAACCAGCCTTTAGCTCCTACAATGAGCAGTTCTTC.

The V gene is TRBV19, the J gene TRBJ1-2; D is ambiguous. The V gene lost 7 bases and the J gene lost 2 bases, with 14 bases spanning the gap. Per the germline V gene, CDR1 is LNHDA and CDR2 is SQIVND (reference sequence). CDR3 size: 14 residues. The CDR3 loop is CASTPPLGNYGYTF. The CDR3 DNA reads as TGTGCCAGTACTCCACCCCTTGGAAACTATGGCTACACCTTC.

The CDR3 here is CASKEGLKEPQHF. CDR3 nucleotide sequence: TGTGCCAGCAAAGAAGGGTTAAAAGAGCCCCAGCATTTT. This chain connects TRBV28 to TRBJ1-5; no definite D call. Germline loops: CDR1 MDHEN, CDR2 SYDVKM. The CDR3 has 13 amino acids. V was cut by 7 bases and J by 8 bases, with 15 bases left in between. Full variable domain (remainder filled in from reference TRBV28 and TRBJ1-5): DVKVTQSSRYLVKRTGEKVFLECVQDMDHENMFWYRQDPGLGLRLIYFSYDVKMKEKGDIPEGYSVSREKKERFSLILESASTNQTSMYLCASKEGLKEPQHFGDGTRLSIL.

Only one count was recorded for this clone. CDR3 sequence reads: CASSLVGYSNQPQHF. CDR3 nucleotides: TGTGCCAGCAGCTTAGTGGGGTATAGCAATCAGCCCCAGCATTTT. The chain carries TRBV7-2 and TRBJ1-5; no clear D gene. CDR1 SGHTA and CDR2 FQGNSA come from the germline V gene. V gave up 1 base and J gave up 0 bases, with 7 bases separating them. The CDR3 runs 15 residues.

CDR3 DNA: TGTGCCAGCAGCTCCTACGAGGGCAGCCAAGAGACCCAGTACTTC. Translating gives CASSSYEGSQETQYF. This chain uses TRBV7-8 with TRBJ2-5, with D possibly being TRBD2 (5 bases). CDR3 length: 15 residues. From germline, CDR1 is SGHVS and CDR2 FQNEAQ. V was clipped by 4 bases and J by 1 base, with 13 bases between them.

The chain carries TRBV5-4 and TRBJ2-1; 10 nucleotides line up with TRBD2. The germline V gene encodes CDR1 SGHNT and CDR2 YYREEE (reference sequence). J gave up 7 bases and V 5 bases, and 12 bases lay outside the gene matches. The CDR3 totals 16 residues. CDR3 in DNA: TGTGCCAGCAGTCCTAAAGCGGGAGGGCCGGGGAATGAGCAGTTCTTC. This encodes CASSPKAGGPGNEQFF. Combining the CDR3 with reference TRBV5-4 and TRBJ2-1 gives the whole variable domain ETGVTQSPTHLIKTRGQQVTLRCSSQSGHNTVSWYQQALGQGPQFIFQYYREEENGRGNFPPRFSGLQFPNYSSELNVNALELDDSALYLCASSPKAGGPGNEQFFGPGTRLTVL.

The genes are TRBV24-1 and TRBJ2-1; no firm D call. V was shortened by 6 bases and J by 3 bases, with 11 bases between the two germline ends. CDR1 and CDR2 from the germline V gene are KGHDR and SFDVKD. This CDR3 has 14 amino acids. The chain's CDR3 is CATSSNRYYNEQFF. CDR3 in DNA: TGTGCCACCAGTTCGAACAGATACTACAATGAGCAGTTCTTC.

V and J are TRBV7-2 and TRBJ2-2, with TRBD2 matching 9 bases. The CDR3 has 17 amino acids. CDR1 and CDR2 (germline): SGHTA, FQGNSA. V was pared by 4 bases and J by 0 bases, with 6 bases of the junction left unmatched. The CDR3 is CASSSRRLAANTGELFF. The CDR3 DNA follows: TGTGCCAGCAGCTCTCGCCGACTAGCGGCGAACACCGGGGAGCTGTTTTTT.

The rearrangement joins TRBV7-3 to TRBJ2-1; the D gene is possibly TRBD2 (5 bases). The germline CDR1 and CDR2 sequences are SGHTA and FQGTGA. The CDR3 is 13 residues long. With 5 bases removed from V and 10 bases from J, the gap between germline ends came to 15 bases. CDR3 in amino acids: CASSPLGNLEQFF. CDR3 DNA: TGTGCCAGCAGCCCACTCGGGAATTTGGAGCAGTTCTTC.

This clone was seen only a few times. The V call is TRBV7-2, the J call TRBJ1-2, with D perhaps matching TRBD1 (5 bases). The CDR3 is made up of 13 amino acids. The germline V gene has CDR1 SGHTA and CDR2 FQGNSA. The V end lost 2 bases, the J end lost 8 bases, and 12 bases lay between the germline ends. The CDR3: CASSLYQGGGYTF. The CDR3 region has the DNA TGTGCCAGCAGCTTATACCAGGGCGGCGGCTACACCTTC.

The V and J genes are TRBV30 and TRBJ1-1; unclear D gene. The CDR3 loop spans 11 amino acids. Germline lookup yields CDR1 GTSNPN and CDR2 SVGIG (reference sequence). The V end lost 2 bases, the J end lost 3 bases, and 4 bases lay between the germline ends. The CDR3 reads CAWSSDTEAFF. CDR3 sequence (DNA): TGTGCCTGGAGTAGTGACACTGAAGCTTTCTTT.

The J gene is TRBJ1-2, the V gene TRBV30, with unresolved D. Per the germline V gene, CDR1 is GTSNPN and CDR2 is SVGIG (reference sequence). V was shortened by 2 bases and J by 4 bases, with 20 bases between the two germline ends. The length of the CDR3 is 16 residues. The CDR3: CAWSFQQRTPLYGYTF. The CDR3 region has the DNA TGTGCCTGGAGTTTCCAACAGCGCACCCCCCTCTATGGCTACACCTTC.

This rearrangement joins TRBV18 to TRBJ2-7; 8 bases agree with TRBD1. Germline loops: CDR1 KGHSH, CDR2 LQKENI. The CDR3 spans 14 residues. The ends lost 5 bases at V and 3 bases at J; junction bases unmatched: 6. The DNA for the CDR3 is TGTGCCAGCTCAGCGGACAGGGAGAACTACGAGCAGTACTTC. Translated: CASSADRENYEQYF.

This clone has a single count. This rearrangement joins TRBV6-2 or TRBV6-3 to TRBJ2-7; D unclear. Germline CDR1 is MNHEY and CDR2 is SVGEGT. Trimming cost V 7 bases and J 0 bases, with 25 bases left between them. The CDR3 contains 18 residues. The CDR3 DNA reads as TGTGCCAGCATCCCCCACGAGCCGAGACTCCCGAGCTCCTACGAGCAGTACTTC. This translates into CASIPHEPRLPSSYEQYF.

This chain uses TRBV5-4 with TRBJ2-3; no reliable D call. Trimming took 0 bases from V and 1 from J, leaving 6 bases between them. CDR1 is SGHNT, CDR2 YYREEE, per germline (reference sequence). There are 14 residues in the CDR3. The CDR3 DNA sequence: TGTGCCAGCAGCTTGGCGTGGGGCACAGATACGCAGTATTTT. Its protein product is CASSLAWGTDTQYF.

The genes are TRBV4-3 and TRBJ1-5; TRBD1 matches 9 bases. The germline V gene encodes CDR1 LGHNA and CDR2 YSLEER. V shed 2 bases and J 5 bases; nucleotides not matched to a gene: 4. The CDR3 totals 15 residues. The CDR3 DNA is TGCGCCAGCAGCCAACAGGACAGGGGTGATCAGCCCCAGCATTTT. Protein product: CASSQQDRGDQPQHF.

The chain couples TRBV20-1 to TRBJ1-1; D remains ambiguous. Germline V gives CDR1 DFQATT, CDR2 SNEGSKA (reference sequence). The length of the CDR3 is 11 residues. Trimming took off 3 bases at V and 4 bases at J, with 6 bases between the two ends. CDR3 sequence reads: CSASAGTEAFF. CDR3 DNA sequence: TGCAGTGCTAGTGCGGGCACTGAAGCTTTCTTT.

The rearrangement links TRBV11-3 to TRBJ2-7; 7 nucleotides match TRBD1. CDR1 and CDR2 from the germline V gene are SGHNT and YENEEA. The CDR3 is made up of 15 amino acids. The ends lost 4 bases at V and 5 bases at J; junction bases unmatched: 11. DNA of the CDR3: TGTGCCAGCAGCTCAACCGGGACAGAGGCAGACGAGCAGTACTTC. As protein: CASSSTGTEADEQYF.

The CDR3 nucleotides read TGTGCCAGCAGCTTAGTTTCTAGAGGACAGCCCCTCCACTTT. It yields the protein CASSLVSRGQPLHF. The chain recombines TRBV7-2 with TRBJ1-6; possible D gene TRBD1, 6 bases. The CDR3 extends over 14 amino acids. Between the trimmed V and J ends, which lost 1 base and 13 bases, there was a span of 14 bases. Per the germline V gene, CDR1 is SGHTA and CDR2 is FQGNSA.

On this clone itself: One end of the junction does not line up with germline, which may come from a read error. The chain links TRBV20-1 to TRBJ1-6; TRBD1 matches at 9 bases. The CDR3 is 8 residues long. The V gene's germline CDR1 is DFQATT and CDR2 SNEGSKA (reference sequence). The chain's CDR3 is CSAGTGNF. The CDR3 DNA sequence: TGCAGTGCTGGGACAGGGAATTTT.

The genes are TRBV14 and TRBJ2-7, with 16 bases matching TRBD2. Germline-derived CDR1 and CDR2 are SGHDN and FVKESK. V dropped 5 bases and J dropped 0; count of bases not matched to a gene: 4. CDR3 size: 17 residues. CDR3 DNA: TGTGCCAGCAGCGGGACTAGCGGGAGGGGGCCCTCCTACGAGCAGTACTTC. Amino acids: CASSGTSGRGPSYEQYF.